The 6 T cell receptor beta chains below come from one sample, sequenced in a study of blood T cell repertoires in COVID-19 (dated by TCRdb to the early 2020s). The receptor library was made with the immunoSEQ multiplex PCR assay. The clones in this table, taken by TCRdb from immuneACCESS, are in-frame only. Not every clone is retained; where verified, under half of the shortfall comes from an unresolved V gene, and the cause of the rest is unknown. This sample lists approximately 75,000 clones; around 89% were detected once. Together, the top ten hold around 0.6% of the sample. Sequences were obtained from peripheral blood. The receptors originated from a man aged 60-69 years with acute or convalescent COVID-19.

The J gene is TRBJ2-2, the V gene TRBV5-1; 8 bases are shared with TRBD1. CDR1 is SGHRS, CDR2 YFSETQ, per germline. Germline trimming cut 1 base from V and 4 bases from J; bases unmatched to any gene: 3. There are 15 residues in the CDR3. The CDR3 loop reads CASSLRTGRTGELFF. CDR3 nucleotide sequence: TGCGCCAGCAGCTTGAGGACAGGGCGCACCGGGGAGCTGTTTTTT.

Written as DNA, the CDR3 is TGTGCCAGCAGCTTAGGGCTAGCGGGGGTGTCACAGTACTTC. Its protein is CASSLGLAGVSQYF. The chain links TRBV11-2 to TRBJ2-5; 10 positions match TRBD2. V lost 1 base to trimming and J lost 11 bases; unmatched junction nucleotides: 7. Per the germline V gene, CDR1 is SGHAT and CDR2 is FQNNGV. CDR3 size: 14 residues.

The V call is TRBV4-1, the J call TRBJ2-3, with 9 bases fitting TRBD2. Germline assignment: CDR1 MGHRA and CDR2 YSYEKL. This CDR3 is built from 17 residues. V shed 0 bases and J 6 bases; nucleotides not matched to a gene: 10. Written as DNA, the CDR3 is TGCGCCAGCAGCCAAGATTTGTCAGCGGGGGGAGGGGATACGCAGTATTTT. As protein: CASSQDLSAGGGDTQYF.

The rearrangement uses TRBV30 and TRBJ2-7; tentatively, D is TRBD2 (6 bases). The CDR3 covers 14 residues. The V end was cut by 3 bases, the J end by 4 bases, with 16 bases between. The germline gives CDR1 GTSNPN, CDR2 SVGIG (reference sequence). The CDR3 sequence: CAWRGSGGSYEQYF. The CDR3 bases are TGTGCCTGGAGAGGCTCCGGGGGTTCTTACGAGCAGTACTTC.

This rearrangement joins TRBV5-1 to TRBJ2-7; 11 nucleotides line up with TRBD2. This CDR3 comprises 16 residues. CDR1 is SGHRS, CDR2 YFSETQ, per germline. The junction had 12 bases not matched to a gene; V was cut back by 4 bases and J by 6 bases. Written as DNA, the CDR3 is TGCGCCAGCAGCAGTATAGCGGGAGGGTCTCTTCCCGAGCAGTACTTC. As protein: CASSSIAGGSLPEQYF.

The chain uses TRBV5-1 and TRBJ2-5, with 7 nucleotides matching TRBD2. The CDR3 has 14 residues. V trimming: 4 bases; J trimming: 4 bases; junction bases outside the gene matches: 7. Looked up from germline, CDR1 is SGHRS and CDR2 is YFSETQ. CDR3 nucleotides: TGCGCCAGCAGCCTTGACTGGGGGGGAGAGACCCAGTACTTC. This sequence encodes CASSLDWGGETQYF.